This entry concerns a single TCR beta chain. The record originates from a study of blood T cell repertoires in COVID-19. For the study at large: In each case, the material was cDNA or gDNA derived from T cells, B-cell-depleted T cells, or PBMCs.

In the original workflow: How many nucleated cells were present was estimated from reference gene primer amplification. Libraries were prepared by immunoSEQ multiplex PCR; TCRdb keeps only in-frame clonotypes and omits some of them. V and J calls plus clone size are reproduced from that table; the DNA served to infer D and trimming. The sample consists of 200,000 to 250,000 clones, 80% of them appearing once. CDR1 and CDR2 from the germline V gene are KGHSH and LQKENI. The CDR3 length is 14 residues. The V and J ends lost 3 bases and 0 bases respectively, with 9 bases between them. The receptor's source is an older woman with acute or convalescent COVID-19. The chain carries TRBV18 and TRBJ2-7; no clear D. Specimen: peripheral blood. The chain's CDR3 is CASSPNSFSYEQYF. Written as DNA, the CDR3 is TGTGCCAGCTCACCGAACAGCTTCTCCTACGAGCAGTACTTC. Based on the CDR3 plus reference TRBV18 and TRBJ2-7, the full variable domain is NAGVMQNPRHLVRRRGQEARLRCSPMKGHSHVYWYRQLPEEGLKFMVYLQKENIIDESGMPKERFSAEFPKEGPSILRIQQVVRGDSAAYFCASSPNSFSYEQYFGPGTRLTVT.